These 26 T cell receptor beta chains came from one sample sequenced in a study of shared clonotypes between healthy human individuals. TCRdb keeps only in-frame clones here, not all; method: immunoSEQ multiplex PCR. The sample has about 490,000 clones; approximately 80% are singletons. The source material was PBMCs. The receptors stem from a woman in her thirties or forties in good health. Some clones in this sample may be carry-over from other donors' samples.

V is TRBV7-9 and J is TRBJ1-1; D gene uncertain. There are 14 residues in the CDR3. Between the trimmed V and J ends, which lost 1 base and 1 base, there was a span of 7 bases. Germline V gene sequence: CDR1 SEHNR, CDR2 FQNEAQ (reference sequence). CDR3 sequence: CASSLVGSNTEAFF. For the CDR3, the DNA is TGTGCCAGCAGCTTAGTCGGTTCGAACACTGAAGCTTTCTTT.

This clone has more than one count but fewer than ten. This chain uses TRBV5-1 with TRBJ2-7; 7 bases line up with TRBD2. The germline CDR1 and CDR2 sequences are SGHRS and YFSETQ. V gave up 5 bases and J gave up 7 bases; unmatched junction bases: 6. The CDR3 contains 12 residues. The CDR3 sequence: CASRRLADEQYF. In nucleotides, the CDR3 is TGCGCCAGCAGAAGGCTAGCGGATGAGCAGTACTTC.

The chain carries TRBV25-1 and TRBJ2-5, with D tentatively TRBD1 (7 bases). The germline CDR1 and CDR2 sequences are MGHDK and SYGVNS. V was cut by 0 bases and J by 1 base, with 12 bases left in between. The CDR3 is made up of 16 amino acids. The CDR3 is CASSEYRGTAQETQYF. CDR3 in DNA: TGTGCCAGCAGTGAATACCGCGGGACAGCCCAAGAGACCCAGTACTTC.

The V and J genes are TRBV10-3 and TRBJ2-1; 7 bases agree with TRBD1. CDR3 size: 16 residues. The germline V gene encodes CDR1 ENHRY and CDR2 SYGVKD. V lost 6 bases to trimming and J lost 1 base; unmatched junction nucleotides: 9. CDR3 region: CAISAKGGSSYNEQFF. CDR3 coding DNA: TGTGCCATCAGCGCAAAAGGGGGCTCGTCCTACAATGAGCAGTTCTTC.

J is TRBJ2-5 and V is TRBV2; D might be TRBD1 or TRBD2, each matching 7 bases. V lost 8 bases and J 2 bases, leaving 12 bases between the germline ends. The CDR3 contains 13 residues. CDR1 is SNHLY, CDR2 FYNNEI, per germline. As DNA, the CDR3 is TGTGCCAGCGGGGGGGACAGTCAAGAGACCCAGTACTTC. Protein product: CASGGDSQETQYF.

In DNA, the CDR3 is TGTGCCAGCAGCCAAGAGTCTGACACCTCCCTTAGCTATGGCTACACCTTC. It encodes CASSQESDTSLSYGYTF. The chain recombines TRBV4-2 with TRBJ1-2; the D is unclear. Per germline, CDR1 LGHNA and CDR2 YNFKEQ. Deletions cut 0 bases from V and 4 bases from J, with 18 bases between. The CDR3 contains 17 residues.

The table lists this clone with many counts. Other DNA sequences in this sample translate to the same CDR3. V gene TRBV5-1 combines with J gene TRBJ2-7; TRBD2 aligns across 11 bases. In germline, CDR1 is SGHRS, CDR2 YFSETQ. The CDR3 covers 16 residues. V shed 4 bases, J shed 2 bases, and the junction held 8 bases outside the gene matches. CDR3 sequence reads: CASSPGLAGVAYEQYF. The CDR3 region has the DNA TGCGCCAGCAGCCCCGGACTAGCGGGCGTCGCCTACGAGCAGTACTTC.

The chain links TRBV29-1 to TRBJ2-1, with a possible D match to TRBD1 (5 bases). CDR3 size: 14 residues. V lost 7 bases and J lost 5, with 18 bases in between. From germline, CDR1 is SQVTM and CDR2 ANQGSEA. CDR3 bases: TGCAGCGGCCGAACCCCTGACAGCAACAATGAGCAGTTCTTC. Protein: CSGRTPDSNNEQFF.

A few counts support this clone. The chain links TRBV10-1 to TRBJ2-5, with D possibly being TRBD1 (5 bases). The V end was cut by 2 bases, the J end by 4 bases, with 17 bases between. CDR3 length: 16 amino acids. The germline CDR1 and CDR2 sequences are WNHNN and SYGVQD (reference sequence). The CDR3 is CASSEGGAGTAETQYF. CDR3 DNA sequence: TGCGCCAGCAGTGAGGGTGGGGCAGGTACGGCAGAGACCCAGTACTTC.

The chain combines TRBV5-6 with TRBJ2-1; 7 bases are a match to TRBD2. This CDR3 is built from 17 residues. The germline V gene has CDR1 SGHDT and CDR2 YYEEEE. V trimming: 4 bases; J trimming: 6 bases; junction bases outside the gene matches: 16. The CDR3 sequence: CASSPQGRGRAFNEQFF. CDR3 coding DNA: TGTGCCAGCAGCCCGCAGGGACGCGGGAGAGCTTTCAATGAGCAGTTCTTC.

This clone has ten or more counts. The sample holds other DNA sequences that translate to the same CDR3. The V and J genes are TRBV5-4 and TRBJ1-1; possible D gene TRBD1, 6 bases. Germline-derived CDR1 and CDR2 are SGHNT and YYREEE (reference sequence). This CDR3 contains 14 residues. The germline V and J ends were trimmed by 0 bases and 1 base, with 7 bases remaining between them. The CDR3 sequence: CASSLGGRNTEAFF. The CDR3 region has the DNA TGTGCCAGCAGCTTGGGGGGGCGGAACACTGAAGCTTTCTTT.

CDR3 amino acids: CASTPSGQRRYNEQFF. For the CDR3, the DNA is TGTGCCAGCACCCCTAGCGGCCAGCGCCGATACAATGAGCAGTTCTTC. The V call is TRBV28, the J call TRBJ2-1, with 7 bases matching TRBD2. The length of the CDR3 is 16 residues. J was trimmed by 4 bases and V by 7 bases; bases with no gene match: 13. Germline loops: CDR1 MDHEN, CDR2 SYDVKM.

In nucleotides, the CDR3 is TGTGCCAGCAGCTTGGTCGAGGATACGCAGTATTTT. This translates into CASSLVEDTQYF. This chain uses TRBV5-4 with TRBJ2-3; D not certain. CDR1 is SGHNT and CDR2 is YYREEE in the germline V gene (reference sequence). This CDR3 spans 12 amino acids. V gave up 0 bases and J gave up 6 bases, with 5 bases separating them.

J is TRBJ2-3 and V is TRBV7-6; 7 bases fit TRBD1. Germline lookup yields CDR1 SGHVS and CDR2 FNYEAQ. Germline trimming cut 5 bases from V and 2 bases from J; bases unmatched to any gene: 4. The CDR3 covers 14 residues. As DNA, the CDR3 is TGTGCCAGCAGCCTGACAGGGAACACAGATACGCAGTATTTT. Translation: CASSLTGNTDTQYF.

J is TRBJ2-5 and V is TRBV19, with D hard to call. CDR1 LNHDA and CDR2 SQIVND come from the germline V gene (reference sequence). The CDR3 runs 13 residues. The V end lost 5 bases, the J end lost 1 base, and 8 bases lay between the germline ends. CDR3 in amino acids: CASSPGAQETQYF. The DNA for the CDR3 is TGTGCCAGTAGTCCGGGTGCCCAAGAGACCCAGTACTTC.

This chain connects TRBV27 to TRBJ2-5; 10 bases map to TRBD2. The V gene's germline CDR1 is MNHEY and CDR2 SMNVEV (reference sequence). The CDR3 is made up of 15 amino acids. V was pared by 6 bases and J by 5 bases, with 9 bases of the junction left unmatched. The CDR3 DNA sequence: TGTGCCAGCAGCTTCACCGGACTAGCGGTGGAGACCCAGTACTTC. Protein: CASSFTGLAVETQYF.

This rearrangement joins TRBV18 to TRBJ2-2; D possibly corresponds to TRBD2 (6 bases). V was trimmed by 6 bases and J by 7 bases, leaving 15 bases between them. This CDR3 is built from 14 residues. CDR1 is KGHSH, CDR2 LQKENI, per germline. CDR3: CASSLGGIGGELFF. The DNA of the CDR3 is TGTGCCAGCTCGCTGGGCGGGATCGGCGGGGAGCTGTTTTTT.

This sequence joins TRBV10-2 and TRBJ1-4; maybe TRBD1 (5 bases). CDR1 and CDR2 (germline): WSHSY, SAAADI. The CDR3 sequence is 13 residues long. V lost 10 bases and J 8 bases, leaving 17 bases between the germline ends. This CDR3 reads CATRRDSSEKLFF. CDR3 in DNA: TGCGCCACCAGGCGGGACTCTTCAGAAAAACTGTTTTTT.

This clone appeared once. Mismatch with germline at one junction end may stem from a read error. The chain has TRBV4-3 and TRBJ2-5, with D possibly TRBD1 on 6 matching bases. Germline V gene sequence: CDR1 LGHNA, CDR2 YSLEER. The CDR3 covers 14 residues. The CDR3 sequence: CANSQDRYTETQYF. CDR3 nucleotide sequence: TGCGCCAACAGCCAAGACAGGTACACAGAGACCCAGTACTTC.

The chain joins TRBV5-5 to TRBJ1-2; D gene uncertain. In germline, CDR1 is SGHKS, CDR2 YYEKEE (reference sequence). V was trimmed by 0 bases and J by 7 bases, leaving 7 bases between them. The CDR3 spans 12 residues. CDR3 protein: CASSLGDFGYTF. The CDR3 DNA sequence: TGTGCCAGCAGCTTGGGGGATTTTGGCTACACCTTC. Full variable domain (remainder filled in from reference TRBV5-5 and TRBJ1-2): DAGVTQSPTHLIKTRGQQVTLRCSPISGHKSVSWYQQVLGQGPQFIFQYYEKEERGRGNFPDRFSARQFPNYSSELNVNALLLGDSALYLCASSLGDFGYTFGSGTRLTVV.

This chain connects TRBV6-5 to TRBJ1-3; D remains unclear. The V and J ends lost 6 bases and 4 bases respectively, with 10 bases between them. The CDR3 length is 13 residues. Germline CDR1 reads MNHEY; CDR2 reads SVGAGI. Written as DNA, the CDR3 is TGTGCCAGCAGAGTGCCCCACGGAAACACCATATATTTT. Protein product: CASRVPHGNTIYF.

CDR3 amino acids: CAWDRTLNTEAFF. DNA for the CDR3: TGTGCCTGGGACAGGACCCTGAACACTGAAGCTTTCTTT. This chain connects TRBV30 to TRBJ1-1; D might be TRBD1 (6 bases). The V gene lost 5 bases and the J gene lost 0 bases, with 10 bases spanning the gap. Germline V gene sequence: CDR1 GTSNPN, CDR2 SVGIG (reference sequence). The CDR3 runs 13 residues.

About this clone itself: Because the CDR3 is missing its conserved closing phenylalanine or tryptophan, this is likely a read error. The chain uses TRBV28 and TRBJ1-5; TRBD1 matches 7 bases. The junction had 9 bases not matched to a gene; V was cut back by 4 bases and J by 3 bases. The length of the CDR3 is 16 residues. CDR1 MDHEN and CDR2 SYDVKM come from the germline V gene. CDR3 nucleotide sequence: TGTGCCAGCAGTTCCCTGACAGGGACTCTCAATCAGCCCCAGCATCTT. As protein: CASSSLTGTLNQPQHL.

The chain is built from TRBV7-9 and TRBJ1-2, with no clear D. This CDR3 is 16 amino acids long. Germline V lookup: CDR1 SEHNR, CDR2 FQNEAQ (reference sequence). Trimming pared 0 bases from V and 5 bases from J, leaving 16 bases between. The CDR3 DNA reads TGTGCCAGCAGCTTAGCGGACGGAGGACTGACTTATGGCTACACCTTC. Protein product: CASSLADGGLTYGYTF.

This clone was counted a single time. The rearrangement uses TRBV5-1 and TRBJ2-5; no clear D. The CDR3 has 14 amino acids. CDR1 SGHRS and CDR2 YFSETQ come from the germline V gene. V gave up 2 bases and J gave up 2 bases, with 10 bases separating them. The CDR3 bases are TGCGCCAGCAGCTTTTTCACGCTTCAAGAGACCCAGTACTTC. Translating gives CASSFFTLQETQYF.

The J gene is TRBJ2-2, the V gene TRBV5-4, with TRBD2 matching over 12 bases. The junction had 12 bases not matched to a gene; V was cut back by 3 bases and J by 6 bases. In germline, CDR1 is SGHNT, CDR2 YYREEE (reference sequence). The CDR3 spans 18 residues. The CDR3 loop reads CASSSLASGRALAGELFF. The DNA of the CDR3 is TGTGCCAGCAGCTCGTTAGCTAGCGGGAGGGCCCTCGCCGGGGAGCTGTTTTTT.